The source of this T cell receptor beta chain is a study of spatial heterogeneity in lung cancer. Background on the study: A module score for T cells, taken from matched bulk RNA-seq, correlated strongly with TCR transcript counts in tumor regions. Each distinct TCR and UMI combination averaged more than ten appearances in raw reads. Findings and caveats of the study: Within tumors, counts of expanded alpha and beta TCRs tracked tumor mutation counts.

Time point here: sample taken at primary tumor resection. The donor population consisted of 72 patients with untreated, early-stage non-small cell lung cancer. Unsorted samples of tumor, nontumor lung or frozen PBMC had their whole RNA sequenced. V was clipped by 1 base and J by 3 bases, with 13 bases between them. CDR1 SGHTA and CDR2 FQGNSA come from the germline V gene. The CDR3 is 15 residues long. This clonotype showed up just a few times. The antigen is undetermined. A single record per CDR3 protein comes from TCRdb applying MiXCR to the 5' RACE reads. The table has over 10,000 distinct CDR3 sequences, 5.1% seen once; the top ten hold almost 25%.

This receptor was obtained from a male donor with early-stage non-small cell lung cancer. V is TRBV7-2 and J is TRBJ2-7; D possibly corresponds to TRBD1 (5 bases). This material consisted of lung tumor tissue, taken at surgery. CDR3 sequence: CASSLGQGRNYEQYF. CDR3 in DNA: TGTGCCAGCAGCTTAGGGCAGGGAAGGAACTACGAGCAGTACTTC.